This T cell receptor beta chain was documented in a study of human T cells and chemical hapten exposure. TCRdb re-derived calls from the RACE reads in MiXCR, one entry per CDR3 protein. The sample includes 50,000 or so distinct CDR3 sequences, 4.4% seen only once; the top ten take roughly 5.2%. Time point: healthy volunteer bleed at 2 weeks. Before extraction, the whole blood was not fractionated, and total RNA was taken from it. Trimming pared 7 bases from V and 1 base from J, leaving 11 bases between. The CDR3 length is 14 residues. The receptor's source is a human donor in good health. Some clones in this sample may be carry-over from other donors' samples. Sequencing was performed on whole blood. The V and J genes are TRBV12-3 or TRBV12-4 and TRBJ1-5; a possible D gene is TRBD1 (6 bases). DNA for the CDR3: TGTGCCAGCACCCCCGGGACAAGCAATCAGCCCCAGCATTTT. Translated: CASTPGTSNQPQHF.